The 22 T cell receptor beta chains listed next were all sequenced from one sample in a study of blood T cell repertoires in COVID-19. Only in-frame clones appear in the TCRdb table, and some are missing; sequencing was by immunoSEQ multiplex PCR. The table shows roughly 100,000 clones, with less than 90% occurring only once. Input material: peripheral blood. These receptors originate from a man in his fifties with acute or convalescent COVID-19.

V usage is TRBV28 and J usage is TRBJ2-7; 7 nucleotides match TRBD1. The CDR3 is 15 amino acids. CDR1 and CDR2 (germline): MDHEN, SYDVKM. The trim removed 4 bases at V and 0 bases at J, leaving 6 bases unmatched. DNA of the CDR3: TGTGCCAGCAGTTATGGACAGGCTAGCTCCTACGAGCAGTACTTC. Protein: CASSYGQASSYEQYF.

The genes are TRBV7-8 and TRBJ1-1, with TRBD1 matching over 9 bases. V lost 5 bases to trimming and J lost 4 bases; unmatched junction nucleotides: 2. Germline assignment: CDR1 SGHVS and CDR2 FQNEAQ. CDR3 length: 13 residues. CDR3 amino acids: CASSRQGGTEAFF. CDR3 sequence (DNA): TGTGCCAGCAGCCGACAGGGGGGCACTGAAGCTTTCTTT.

The J gene is TRBJ1-5, the V gene TRBV2; D gene unclear. This CDR3 has 11 residues. CDR1 and CDR2 from the germline V gene are SNHLY and FYNNEI. The V and J ends lost 9 bases and 4 bases respectively, with 7 bases between them. The CDR3 spells CASGSNQPQHF. The CDR3 DNA follows: TGTGCCAGTGGGAGTAATCAGCCCCAGCATTTT. The full variable domain, in which reference TRBV2 and TRBJ1-5 provide the parts outside the CDR3, is EPEVTQTPSHQVTQMGQEVILRCVPISNHLYFYWYRQILGQKVEFLVSFYNNEISEKSEIFDDQFSVERPDGSNFTLKIRSTKLEDSAMYFCASGSNQPQHFGDGTRLSIL.

This chain links TRBV7-3 with TRBJ2-1; D is unclear. The CDR3 is 14 residues long. Germline V CDR1 and CDR2: SGHTA, FQGTGA. V was clipped by 1 base and J by 6 bases, with 10 bases between them. The DNA for the CDR3 is TGTGCCAGCAGCTTAAGTCCTACTACCAATGAGCAGTTCTTC. It codes for CASSLSPTTNEQFF. The full variable domain, with the rest looked up from reference TRBV7-3 and TRBJ2-1, is GAGVSQTPSNKVTEKGKYVELRCDPISGHTALYWYRQSLGQGPEFLIYFQGTGAADDSGLPNDRFFAVRPEGSVSTLKIQRTERGDSAVYLCASSLSPTTNEQFFGPGTRLTVL.

V is TRBV5-1 and J is TRBJ1-1; 7 bases are shared with TRBD1. Looked up from germline, CDR1 is SGHRS and CDR2 is YFSETQ. With 4 bases clipped from V and 6 bases from J, the junction kept 3 bases outside the gene matches. This CDR3 is 12 amino acids long. Written as DNA, the CDR3 is TGCGCCAGCAGCCACGGACAGGCTGAAGCTTTCTTT. It codes for CASSHGQAEAFF.

This clone was observed a single time. V is TRBV29-1 and J is TRBJ2-5; D is possibly TRBD1 (5 bases). CDR1 and CDR2 (germline): SQVTM, ANQGSEA. The CDR3 extends over 12 amino acids. Trimming left V 8 bases short and J 3 bases short, with 13 bases between. The CDR3: CSLREGEETQYF. In DNA form, the CDR3 reads TGCAGCCTTCGCGAAGGGGAAGAGACCCAGTACTTC. The whole variable domain, filled in from reference TRBV29-1 and TRBJ2-5, reads SAVISQKPSRDICQRGTSLTIQCQVDSQVTMMFWYRQQPGQSLTLIATANQGSEATYESGFVIDKFPISRPNLTFSTLTVSNMSPEDSSIYLCSLREGEETQYFGPGTRLLVL.

The sample holds one count of this clone. This sequence joins TRBV7-9 and TRBJ2-1; 8 bases agree with TRBD1. CDR3 size: 15 residues. After removal of 3 bases from V and 3 bases from J, the junction contained 4 bases not matched to a gene. The V gene's germline CDR1 is SEHNR and CDR2 FQNEAQ (reference sequence). CDR3 nucleotides: TGTGCCAGCAGCTTGATGACAGGGGTCTACAATGAGCAGTTCTTC. Residues: CASSLMTGVYNEQFF.

The chain carries TRBV10-3 and TRBJ2-3; TRBD2 aligns across 8 bases. In germline, CDR1 is ENHRY, CDR2 SYGVKD. This CDR3 region has 15 residues. V gave up 1 base and J gave up 6 bases; unmatched junction bases: 6. CDR3: CAISEYAGGQDTQYF. CDR3 nucleotides: TGTGCCATCAGTGAGTACGCGGGAGGCCAGGATACGCAGTATTTT.

The rearrangement links TRBV10-3 to TRBJ2-2, with TRBD2 matching 8 bases. In germline, CDR1 is ENHRY, CDR2 SYGVKD. CDR3 length equals 16 residues. V dropped 1 base and J dropped 0; count of bases not matched to a gene: 1. The CDR3 DNA is TGTGCCATCAGTGAGTGGGGACTAGCGAACACCGGGGAGCTGTTTTTT. Amino acids: CAISEWGLANTGELFF.

The chain carries TRBV10-3 and TRBJ1-3; no clear D. There are 13 residues in the CDR3. The ends were cut back, 6 bases at V and 0 bases at J, with 6 bases in the middle. Germline CDR1 and CDR2: ENHRY and SYGVKD. CDR3 amino acids: CAISPFSGNTIYF. Here the CDR3 DNA reads TGTGCCATCAGCCCGTTCTCTGGAAACACCATATATTTT.

This chain links TRBV5-5 with TRBJ1-6; 8 nucleotides agree with TRBD1. The CDR3 loop spans 14 amino acids. Germline trimming cut 0 bases from V and 10 bases from J; bases unmatched to any gene: 3. Looked up from germline, CDR1 is SGHKS and CDR2 is YYEKEE (reference sequence). DNA for the CDR3: TGTGCCAGCAGCTTGGTACAGGGGGACTCACCCCTCCACTTT. This codes for CASSLVQGDSPLHF.

This clone was seen a handful of times. The chain links TRBV12-3 or TRBV12-4 to TRBJ2-7; D may be TRBD2 (8 bases). This CDR3 is built from 13 residues. Trimming removed 7 bases at V and 5 bases at J, with 15 bases between. This CDR3 is CASNLGRGHEQYF. The CDR3 region has the DNA TGTGCCAGCAACCTCGGGAGGGGGCACGAGCAGTACTTC.

The chain uses TRBV30 and TRBJ1-1, with a possible D match to TRBD1 (6 bases). Germline assignment: CDR1 GTSNPN and CDR2 SVGIG (reference sequence). This CDR3 contains 14 residues. Here the CDR3 reads CASSRGRGRTEAFF. DNA for the CDR3: TGTGCTTCATCGAGGGGGAGGGGGAGGACTGAAGCTTTCTTT. The full variable domain, its missing parts supplied by reference TRBV30 and TRBJ1-1, is SQTIHQWPATLVQPVGSPLSLECTVEGTSNPNLYWYRQAAGRGLQLLFYSVGIGQISSEVPQNLSASRPQDRQFILSSKKLLLSDSGFYLCASSRGRGRTEAFFGQGTRLTVV.

This clone was seen a few times. This rearrangement joins TRBV23-1 to TRBJ1-6; TRBD1 is a possible D gene (5 bases). TRBV23-1 is an ORF; its function is uncertain. The CDR3 length is 17 residues. The V end was cut by 5 bases, the J end by 0 bases, with 14 bases between. This chain's CDR3 is CASSWDSHSSYNSPLHF. In nucleotides, the CDR3 is TGCGCCAGCAGTTGGGACTCTCATAGCTCCTATAATTCACCCCTCCACTTT.

The chain is built from TRBV19 and TRBJ1-5, with 7 bases that match TRBD1. This CDR3 has 13 amino acids. The ends lost 6 bases at V and 5 bases at J; junction bases unmatched: 4. Germline V gene data show CDR1 as LNHDA and CDR2 as SQIVND (reference sequence). CDR3 region: CASSQTGDQPQHF. The CDR3 DNA reads as TGTGCCAGTAGCCAAACAGGGGATCAGCCCCAGCATTTT.

The chain is built from TRBV10-3 and TRBJ2-7, with TRBD2 identical over 9 bases. CDR1 and CDR2 (germline): ENHRY, SYGVKD. The CDR3 loop spans 15 amino acids. With V trimmed by 8 bases and J by 0 bases, 8 bases remained unmatched. CDR3 sequence (DNA): TGTGCCATCCGGATCGGAGCGGGAGGCTCCTACGAGCAGTACTTC. It specifies CAIRIGAGGSYEQYF.

The chain has TRBV4-2 and TRBJ1-1, with 8 bases identical to TRBD1. V dropped 0 bases and J dropped 6; count of bases not matched to a gene: 6. CDR1 LGHNA and CDR2 YNFKEQ come from the germline V gene. CDR3 length: 15 amino acids. The DNA for the CDR3 is TGTGCCAGCAGCCAAGAACGACAGGGGACCCCTGAAGCTTTCTTT. Encoded protein: CASSQERQGTPEAFF.

Of note for this clone: One end of the junction varies from germline; a read error may be responsible. The chain couples TRBV2 to TRBJ1-1; 7 bases match TRBD1. This CDR3 is 14 amino acids long. Germline values: CDR1 SNHLY, CDR2 FYNNEI. CDR3 region: CASSEDRVRPEAFF. The CDR3, as DNA: TGTGCCAGCAGCGAAGACAGGGTGAGGCCTGAAGCTTTCTTT.

The rearrangement links TRBV30 to TRBJ2-5, with 9 bases lining up with TRBD1. CDR3 size: 14 residues. Germline-derived CDR1 and CDR2 are GTSNPN and SVGIG (reference sequence). V was pared by 0 bases and J by 4 bases, with 3 bases of the junction left unmatched. CDR3 nucleotide sequence: TGTGCCTGGAGTGTGGGGGGACAGGGAGAGACCCAGTACTTC. This gives the protein CAWSVGGQGETQYF.

The chain combines TRBV24-1 with TRBJ2-4; D possibly corresponds to TRBD2 (5 bases). V was shortened by 4 bases and J by 3 bases, with 12 bases between the two germline ends. CDR3 size: 15 residues. CDR1 and CDR2 (germline): KGHDR, SFDVKD. CDR3 sequence: CATSEGSSGKNIQYF. In DNA, the CDR3 is TGTGCCACCAGTGAGGGGAGTTCGGGCAAAAACATTCAGTACTTC.

The chain couples TRBV27 to TRBJ2-1; no definite D call. CDR3 length: 15 residues. CDR1 and CDR2 (germline): MNHEY, SMNVEV (reference sequence). With 0 bases removed from V and 8 bases from J, the gap between germline ends came to 14 bases. The CDR3 sequence: CASSLSPSYFHEQFF. In DNA, the CDR3 is TGTGCCAGCAGTTTATCTCCTAGTTACTTCCATGAGCAGTTCTTC.

This chain joins TRBV7-8 and TRBJ2-4, with 8 positions matching TRBD2. The J segment lost 1 base and the V segment lost 0 bases, leaving 2 bases of the junction unmatched. This CDR3 is 16 amino acids long. Per the germline V gene, CDR1 is SGHVS and CDR2 is FQNEAQ. DNA of the CDR3: TGTGCCAGCAGCTTAGCGGGCGGGGGGGCCAAAAACATTCAGTACTTC. Its translation is CASSLAGGGAKNIQYF.